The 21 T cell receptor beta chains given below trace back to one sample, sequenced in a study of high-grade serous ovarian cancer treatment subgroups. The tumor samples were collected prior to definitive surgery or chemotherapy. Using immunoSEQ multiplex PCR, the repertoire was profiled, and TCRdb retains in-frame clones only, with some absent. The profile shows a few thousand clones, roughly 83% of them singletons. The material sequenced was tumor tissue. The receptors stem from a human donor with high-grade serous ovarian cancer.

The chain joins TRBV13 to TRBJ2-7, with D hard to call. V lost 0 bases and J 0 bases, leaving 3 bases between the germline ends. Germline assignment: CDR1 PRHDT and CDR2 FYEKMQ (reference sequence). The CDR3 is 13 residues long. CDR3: CASSLGTSYEQYF. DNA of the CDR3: TGTGCCAGCAGCTTAGGGACCTCCTACGAGCAGTACTTC.

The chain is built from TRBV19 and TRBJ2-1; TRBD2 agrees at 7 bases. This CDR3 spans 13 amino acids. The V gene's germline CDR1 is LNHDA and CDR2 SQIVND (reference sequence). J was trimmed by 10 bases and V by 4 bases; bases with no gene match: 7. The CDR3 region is CASSTSLSGEQFF. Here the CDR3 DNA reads TGTGCCAGTAGTACCTCACTTAGCGGGGAGCAGTTCTTC.

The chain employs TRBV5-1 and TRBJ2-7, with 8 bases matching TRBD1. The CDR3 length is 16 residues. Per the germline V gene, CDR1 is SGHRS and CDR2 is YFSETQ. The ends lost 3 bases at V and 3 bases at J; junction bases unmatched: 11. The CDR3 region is CASSSPETGVGYEQYF. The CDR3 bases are TGCGCCAGCAGCTCGCCCGAGACAGGGGTCGGCTACGAGCAGTACTTC. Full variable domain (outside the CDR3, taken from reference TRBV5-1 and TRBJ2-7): KAGVTQTPRYLIKTRGQQVTLSCSPISGHRSVSWYQQTPGQGLQFLFEYFSETQRNKGNFPGRFSGRQFSNSRSEMNVSTLELGDSALYLCASSSPETGVGYEQYFGPGTRLTVT.

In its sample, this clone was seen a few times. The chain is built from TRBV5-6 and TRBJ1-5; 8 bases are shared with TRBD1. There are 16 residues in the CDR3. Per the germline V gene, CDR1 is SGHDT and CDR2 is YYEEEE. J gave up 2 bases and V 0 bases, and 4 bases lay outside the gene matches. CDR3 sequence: CASSLGGQGGNQPQHF. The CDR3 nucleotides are TGTGCCAGCAGCTTGGGTGGACAGGGAGGCAATCAGCCCCAGCATTTT.

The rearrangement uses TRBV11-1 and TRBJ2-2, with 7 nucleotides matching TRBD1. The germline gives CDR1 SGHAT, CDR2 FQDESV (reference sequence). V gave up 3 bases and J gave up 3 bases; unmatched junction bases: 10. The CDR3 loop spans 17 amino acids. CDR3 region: CASSFPNDRVDTGELFF. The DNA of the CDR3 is TGTGCCAGCAGCTTTCCTAACGACAGGGTGGACACCGGGGAGCTGTTTTTT.

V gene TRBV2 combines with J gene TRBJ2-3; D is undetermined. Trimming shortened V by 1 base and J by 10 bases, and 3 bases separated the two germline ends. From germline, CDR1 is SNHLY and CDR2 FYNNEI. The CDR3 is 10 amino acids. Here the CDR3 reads CASSEGAQYF. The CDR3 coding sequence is TGTGCCAGCAGTGAAGGGGCGCAGTATTTT.

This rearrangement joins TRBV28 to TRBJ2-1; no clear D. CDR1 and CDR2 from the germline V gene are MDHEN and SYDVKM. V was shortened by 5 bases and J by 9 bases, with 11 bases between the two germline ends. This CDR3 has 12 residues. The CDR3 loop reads CASSDPSGEQFF. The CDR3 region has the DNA TGTGCCAGCAGTGACCCATCGGGTGAGCAGTTCTTC.

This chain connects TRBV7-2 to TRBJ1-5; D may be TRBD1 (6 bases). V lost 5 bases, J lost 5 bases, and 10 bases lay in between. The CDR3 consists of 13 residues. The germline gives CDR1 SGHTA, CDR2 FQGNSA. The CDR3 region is CASSRGGDQPQHF. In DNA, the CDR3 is TGTGCCAGCAGCAGAGGGGGGGATCAGCCCCAGCATTTT.

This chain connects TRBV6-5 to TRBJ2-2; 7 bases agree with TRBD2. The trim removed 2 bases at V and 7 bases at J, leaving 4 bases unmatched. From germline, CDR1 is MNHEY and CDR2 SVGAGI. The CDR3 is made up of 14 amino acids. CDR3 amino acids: CASSYLGRGGELFF. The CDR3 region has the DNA TGTGCCAGCAGTTACCTGGGGAGGGGCGGGGAGCTGTTTTTT.

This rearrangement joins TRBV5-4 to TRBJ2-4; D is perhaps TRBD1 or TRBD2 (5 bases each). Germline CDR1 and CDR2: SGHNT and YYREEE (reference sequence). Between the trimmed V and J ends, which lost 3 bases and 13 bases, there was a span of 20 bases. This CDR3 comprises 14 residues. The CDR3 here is CASSYTTGKGIQYF. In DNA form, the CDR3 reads TGTGCCAGCAGCTACACGACGGGGAAGGGGATCCAGTACTTC.

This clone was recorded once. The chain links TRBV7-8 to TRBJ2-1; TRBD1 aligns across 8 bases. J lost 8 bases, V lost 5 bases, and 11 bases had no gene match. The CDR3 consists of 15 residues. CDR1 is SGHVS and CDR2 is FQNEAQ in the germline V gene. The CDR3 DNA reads TGTGCCAGCAGCATCCAGGGGGCTAGGGGCGATGAGCAGTTCTTC. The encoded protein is CASSIQGARGDEQFF.

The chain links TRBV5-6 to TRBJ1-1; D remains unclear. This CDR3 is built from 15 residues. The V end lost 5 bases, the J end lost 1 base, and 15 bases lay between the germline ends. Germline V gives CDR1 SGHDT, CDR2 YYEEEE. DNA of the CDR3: TGTGCCAGCAGTTCTCTGGACGTGGGGAACACTGAAGCTTTCTTT. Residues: CASSSLDVGNTEAFF.

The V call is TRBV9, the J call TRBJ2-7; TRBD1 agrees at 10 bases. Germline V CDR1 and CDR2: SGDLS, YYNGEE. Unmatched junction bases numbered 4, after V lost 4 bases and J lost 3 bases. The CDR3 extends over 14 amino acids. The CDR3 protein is CASSPGTGDYEQYF. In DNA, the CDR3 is TGTGCCAGCAGCCCGGGGACAGGGGACTACGAGCAGTACTTC.

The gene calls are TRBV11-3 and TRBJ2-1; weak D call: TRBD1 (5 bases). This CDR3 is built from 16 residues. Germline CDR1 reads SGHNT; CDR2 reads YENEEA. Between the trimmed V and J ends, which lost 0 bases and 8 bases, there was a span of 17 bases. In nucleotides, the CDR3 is TGTGCCAGCAGCTTAGACGCGTTGGCAGGGCCCCATGAGCAGTTCTTC. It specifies CASSLDALAGPHEQFF.

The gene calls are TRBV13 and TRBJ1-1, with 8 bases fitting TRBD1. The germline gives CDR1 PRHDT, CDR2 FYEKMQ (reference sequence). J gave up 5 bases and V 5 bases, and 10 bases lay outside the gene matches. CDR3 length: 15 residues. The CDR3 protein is CASSGQGLSRTEAFF. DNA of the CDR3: TGTGCCAGCAGCGGACAGGGCCTTTCGAGGACTGAAGCTTTCTTT.

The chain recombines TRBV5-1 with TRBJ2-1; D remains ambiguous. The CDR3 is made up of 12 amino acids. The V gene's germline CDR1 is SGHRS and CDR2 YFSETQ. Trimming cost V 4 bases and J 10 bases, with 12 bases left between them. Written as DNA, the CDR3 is TGCGCCAGCAGCCCCTTCCTGGGAGAGCAGTTCTTC. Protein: CASSPFLGEQFF.

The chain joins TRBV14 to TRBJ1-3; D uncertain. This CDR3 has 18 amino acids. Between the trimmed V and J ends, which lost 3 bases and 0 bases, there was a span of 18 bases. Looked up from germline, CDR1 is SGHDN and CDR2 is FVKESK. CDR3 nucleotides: TGTGCCAGCAGCCATCCCTCCGTCGGCCGCTCCTCTGGAAACACCATATATTTT. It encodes CASSHPSVGRSSGNTIYF. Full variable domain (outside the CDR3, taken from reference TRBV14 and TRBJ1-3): EAGVTQFPSHSVIEKGQTVTLRCDPISGHDNLYWYRRVMGKEIKFLLHFVKESKQDESGMPNNRFLAERTGGTYSTLKVQPAELEDSGVYFCASSHPSVGRSSGNTIYFGEGSWLTVV.

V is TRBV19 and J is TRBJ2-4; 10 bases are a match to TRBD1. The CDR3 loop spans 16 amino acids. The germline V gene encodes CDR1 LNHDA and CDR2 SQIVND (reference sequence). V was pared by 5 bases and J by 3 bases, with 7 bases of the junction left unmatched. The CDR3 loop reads CASSVRDRGNKNIQYF. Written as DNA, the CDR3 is TGTGCCAGTAGTGTCCGGGACAGGGGTAACAAAAACATTCAGTACTTC.

The CDR3 DNA reads TGTGCCAGCAGCCTATCGCCGGGACAGGGGGCTCACTATGGCTACACCTTC. Protein product: CASSLSPGQGAHYGYTF. The chain combines TRBV4-2 with TRBJ1-2, with 12 bases matching TRBD1. Germline V gene sequence: CDR1 LGHNA, CDR2 YNFKEQ. This CDR3 is built from 17 residues. The junction had 9 bases not matched to a gene; V was cut back by 4 bases and J by 3 bases.

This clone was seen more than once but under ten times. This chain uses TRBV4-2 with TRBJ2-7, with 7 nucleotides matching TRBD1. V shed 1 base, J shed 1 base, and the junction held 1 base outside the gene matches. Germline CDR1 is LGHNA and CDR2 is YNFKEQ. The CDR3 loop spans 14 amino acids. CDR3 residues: CASSQGGQSYEQYF. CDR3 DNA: TGTGCCAGCAGCCAAGGGGGACAGTCCTACGAGCAGTACTTC.

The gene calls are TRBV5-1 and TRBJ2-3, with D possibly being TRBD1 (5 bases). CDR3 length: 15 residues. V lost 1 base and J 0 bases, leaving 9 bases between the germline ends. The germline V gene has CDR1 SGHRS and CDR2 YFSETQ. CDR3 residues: CASSLLGPSTDTQYF. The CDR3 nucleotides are TGCGCCAGCAGCTTGCTGGGGCCTAGCACAGATACGCAGTATTTT. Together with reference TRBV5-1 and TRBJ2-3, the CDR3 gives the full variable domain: KAGVTQTPRYLIKTRGQQVTLSCSPISGHRSVSWYQQTPGQGLQFLFEYFSETQRNKGNFPGRFSGRQFSNSRSEMNVSTLELGDSALYLCASSLLGPSTDTQYFGPGTRLTVL.